Reported below is one T cell receptor (beta chain). These data are taken from a study of cytomegalovirus exposure and HLA in healthy donors. Healthy bone marrow donors formed the donor group. Trimming cost V 5 bases and J 2 bases, with 13 bases left between them. Germline CDR1 and CDR2: SGHTA and FQGNSA. This CDR3 region has 15 residues. Both 60 Vbeta primers and 13 Jbeta primers went into the PCR. Some clones are missing from TCRdb's copy, which holds only in-frame ones; the method was immunoSEQ multiplex PCR. The sample lists about 200,000 clones, more than 65% occurring once. The chain has TRBV7-2 and TRBJ1-3; perhaps TRBD1 as D (5 bases). Sequenced: PBMCs. The receptor comes from a woman aged 25 to 39 in good health and CMV-seronegative. This CDR3 is CASSPPGTAGNTIYF. In nucleotides, the CDR3 is TGTGCCAGCAGCCCACCCGGGACTGCTGGAAACACCATATATTTT.